Detailed here is one TCR beta chain. Its antigen remains unknown. The CDR3 is 16 residues long. In germline, CDR1 is SGHTA, CDR2 FQGNSA. V was clipped by 5 bases and J by 5 bases; unmatched bases: 9. TCR beta CDR3 amplification used RNA transcripts. The first-round RT-PCR employed HTBI primers together with the Qiagen OneStep RT-PCR kit. A multiplex PCR was then performed as the second round. Each CDR3 protein gets one entry after TCRdb re-called the multiplex PCR reads with MiXCR. This table has 200,000 to 250,000 distinct CDR3 sequences, about 47% appearing once. The source of the sample is a study of Graves' ophthalmopathy and Graves' hyperthyroidism. The study excluded patients with other autoimmune diseases, uncontrolled infections, pregnancy or lactation. The PBMCs had their origin in 10 ml of fresh peripheral blood. Study results and limitations: Between ophthalmopathy and stable hyperthyroidism, a 13-signature model drew a separation with approximately 87% sensitivity and approximately 77% specificity.

This sequence originates from an adult man with Graves' ophthalmopathy. This rearrangement joins TRBV7-2 to TRBJ2-5; 12 bases match TRBD1. Sequenced sample: peripheral blood. CDR3 sequence: CASSRGGTGGGETQYF. CDR3 nucleotide sequence: TGTGCCAGCAGCCGTGGGGGGACAGGGGGCGGGGAGACCCAGTACTTC.